The 14 T cell receptor beta chains listed next were all sequenced from one sample in a study of beta chain features in type 1 diabetes. Notes on the study in general: People with Type 1 diabetes carried modestly yet significantly shorter TCRB CDR3s in all four CD4+ subsets.

No antigens are known for them. Sequenced material consisted of expressed TCRB transcripts (all of the isolated RNA was reverse transcribed). The assay was immunoSEQ multiplex PCR, and TCRdb's table has in-frame clones only and misses some. The sample yields hundreds of thousands of clones, about 14% seen once. The specimen was naive CD4+ T cells from blood. The origin of the receptors is a young man with type 1 diabetes.

This clone was detected a few times. V gene TRBV25-1 combines with J gene TRBJ2-2; D perhaps matches TRBD2 (5 bases). The CDR3 contains 16 residues. The V gene lost 1 base and the J gene lost 4 bases, with 13 bases spanning the gap. Germline CDR1 is MGHDK and CDR2 is SYGVNS. The CDR3 reads CASSEFGVTLTGELFF. For the CDR3, the DNA is TGTGCCAGCAGTGAATTCGGGGTCACTCTCACCGGGGAGCTGTTTTTT.

Of note for this clone: Other DNA variants within this sample encode the same CDR3. V is TRBV29-1 and J is TRBJ1-1; weak D call: TRBD1 (6 bases). In germline, CDR1 is SQVTM, CDR2 ANQGSEA. The CDR3 totals 13 residues. V lost 3 bases and J lost 0, with 8 bases in between. The CDR3 DNA sequence: TGCAGCGTTGAGGGGGCCCTGAACACTGAAGCTTTCTTT. Its translation: CSVEGALNTEAFF. The whole variable domain, remainder taken from reference TRBV29-1 and TRBJ1-1, is SAVISQKPSRDICQRGTSLTIQCQVDSQVTMMFWYRQQPGQSLTLIATANQGSEATYESGFVIDKFPISRPNLTFSTLTVSNMSPEDSSIYLCSVEGALNTEAFFGQGTRLTVV.

The V gene is TRBV2, the J gene TRBJ2-3; D is unclear. Trimming shortened V by 3 bases and J by 2 bases, and 6 bases separated the two germline ends. The CDR3 is 13 amino acids. CDR1 is SNHLY and CDR2 is FYNNEI in the germline V gene. The DNA for the CDR3 is TGTGCCAGCAGTGAGAGGTTCACAGATACGCAGTATTTT. Protein product: CASSERFTDTQYF.

This sequence joins TRBV2 and TRBJ1-4; 9 positions match TRBD1. The CDR3 consists of 14 residues. CDR1 and CDR2 (germline): SNHLY, FYNNEI. With V trimmed by 9 bases and J by 7 bases, 9 bases remained unmatched. In nucleotides, the CDR3 is TGTGCCAGTTTCGAGGACAGGGGTAGTGAAAAACTGTTTTTT. Protein sequence: CASFEDRGSEKLFF.

This clone was seen a few times. V is TRBV5-4 and J is TRBJ2-1; perhaps D is TRBD1 or TRBD2 (5 bases each). V was trimmed by 0 bases and J by 13 bases, leaving 11 bases between them. The germline V gene has CDR1 SGHNT and CDR2 YYREEE (reference sequence). The CDR3 has 12 amino acids. The CDR3 protein is CASSLAGQPQFF. The CDR3 DNA follows: TGTGCCAGCAGCTTGGCGGGGCAGCCACAGTTCTTC. Full variable domain (outside the CDR3, taken from reference TRBV5-4 and TRBJ2-1): ETGVTQSPTHLIKTRGQQVTLRCSSQSGHNTVSWYQQALGQGPQFIFQYYREEENGRGNFPPRFSGLQFPNYSSELNVNALELDDSALYLCASSLAGQPQFFGPGTRLTVL.

This chain links TRBV4-2 with TRBJ2-1; D call uncertain. Germline V gene sequence: CDR1 LGHNA, CDR2 YNFKEQ. Trimming took 0 bases from V and 9 from J, leaving 9 bases between them. The CDR3 totals 13 residues. The CDR3 spells CASSQDGLSEQFF. The DNA of the CDR3 is TGTGCCAGCAGCCAAGATGGGCTGTCTGAGCAGTTCTTC.

This clone showed up just a few times. The CDR3 nucleotides read TGTGCCAGCAGCCCTAGGGCGTCGGACAGGGGTCCGTTCTTC. Its protein is CASSPRASDRGPFF. The chain couples TRBV7-2 to TRBJ2-1, with TRBD1 matching over 9 bases. J gave up 15 bases and V 5 bases, and 14 bases lay outside the gene matches. Germline lookup yields CDR1 SGHTA and CDR2 FQGNSA. The CDR3 loop spans 14 amino acids.

This clone was seen only a few times. This sequence joins TRBV7-2 and TRBJ2-3, with 10 bases fitting TRBD2. The V and J ends lost 3 bases and 3 bases, in that order; junction bases with no gene match: 3. Per germline, CDR1 SGHTA and CDR2 FQGNSA. The CDR3 sequence is 15 residues long. The CDR3 coding sequence is TGTGCCAGCAGCTTCTCTAGCGGGGGTACAGATACGCAGTATTTT. Its protein is CASSFSSGGTDTQYF.

This clone was observed a handful of times. V usage is TRBV13 and J usage is TRBJ1-1, with no clear D. Germline V gene lookup returns CDR1 PRHDT and CDR2 FYEKMQ (reference sequence). Trimming shortened V by 5 bases and J by 4 bases, and 11 bases separated the two germline ends. This CDR3 has 13 amino acids. In DNA, the CDR3 is TGTGCCAGCAGCCCCCGTAGGCTCACTGAAGCTTTCTTT. It is translated as CASSPRRLTEAFF. The variable domain in full, with the rest retrieved from reference TRBV13 and TRBJ1-1, is AAGVIQSPRHLIKEKRETATLKCYPIPRHDTVYWYQQGPGQDPQFLISFYEKMQSDKGSIPDRFSAQQFSDYHSELNMSSLELGDSALYFCASSPRRLTEAFFGQGTRLTVV.

This chain joins TRBV28 and TRBJ2-3; 9 nucleotides align to TRBD2. The CDR3 totals 18 residues. Per germline, CDR1 MDHEN and CDR2 SYDVKM. V trimming: 3 bases; J trimming: 0 bases; junction bases outside the gene matches: 10. The CDR3 sequence is CASSFYGGGAISTDTQYF. In nucleotides, the CDR3 is TGTGCCAGCAGTTTTTATGGCGGGGGGGCTATTAGCACAGATACGCAGTATTTT. Using reference TRBV28 and TRBJ2-3 for the parts outside the CDR3, the full variable domain is DVKVTQSSRYLVKRTGEKVFLECVQDMDHENMFWYRQDPGLGLRLIYFSYDVKMKEKGDIPEGYSVSREKKERFSLILESASTNQTSMYLCASSFYGGGAISTDTQYFGPGTRLTVL.

The table lists this clone with a few counts. The rearrangement uses TRBV28 and TRBJ1-4; TRBD1 agrees at 8 bases. The CDR3 length is 11 residues. From germline, CDR1 is MDHEN and CDR2 SYDVKM. Unmatched junction bases numbered 4, after V lost 5 bases and J lost 14 bases. CDR3 in DNA: TGTGCCAGCAGTCCGAGGACAGGGCTGTTTTTT. It translates to CASSPRTGLFF. Looking up the rest from reference TRBV28 and TRBJ1-4 gives the full variable domain: DVKVTQSSRYLVKRTGEKVFLECVQDMDHENMFWYRQDPGLGLRLIYFSYDVKMKEKGDIPEGYSVSREKKERFSLILESASTNQTSMYLCASSPRTGLFFGSGTQLSVL.

The table lists this clone with a few counts. The chain links TRBV28 to TRBJ1-5, with D unclear. The germline V gene encodes CDR1 MDHEN and CDR2 SYDVKM. Trimming left V 7 bases short and J 2 bases short, with 9 bases between. The CDR3 is 13 residues long. CDR3 in amino acids: CASTRQGNQPQHF. In DNA, the CDR3 is TGTGCCAGCACCAGGCAAGGCAATCAGCCCCAGCATTTT.

V and J are TRBV7-2 and TRBJ1-4; TRBD1 is a possible D gene (6 bases). CDR1 and CDR2 (germline): SGHTA, FQGNSA. The CDR3 loop spans 14 amino acids. Trimming left V 8 bases short and J 3 bases short, with 13 bases between. As DNA, the CDR3 is TGTGCCAGCGCTTTTCAGGGGTCTAATGAAAAACTGTTTTTT. Translated: CASAFQGSNEKLFF.

In its sample, this clone was seen a few times. The CDR3 loop is CAWSVRDTIYF. CDR3 sequence (DNA): TGTGCCTGGAGTGTACGGGACACCATATATTTT. The rearrangement uses TRBV30 and TRBJ1-3, with unresolved D. Looked up from germline, CDR1 is GTSNPN and CDR2 is SVGIG (reference sequence). The V end was cut by 0 bases, the J end by 8 bases, with 5 bases between. CDR3 length equals 11 residues.